Given below is one T cell receptor (beta chain) in context. Of the isolated RNA, all was reverse transcribed, and so the sequenced material was expressed TCRB transcripts. TCRdb's table, derived via immunoSEQ multiplex PCR, lists solely in-frame clones and lacks some. The table shows fewer than 250,000 clones, with around 68% occurring only once. The CDR3 has 15 residues. Trimming took off 0 bases at V and 1 base at J, with 9 bases between the two ends. Germline assignment: CDR1 SGHRS and CDR2 YFSETQ. The source of the sample is a study of beta chain features in type 1 diabetes. Study-wide background: Healthy donors, compared against patients, showed similar age, gender and cell yields.

Sorting of CD4+ naive, central memory, regulatory and stem cell-like memory cells was performed via CD45RO/CCR7/CD25/CD127/CD95/CD27. The rearrangement links TRBV5-1 to TRBJ2-3; possible D gene TRBD1, 5 bases. The TCR comes from a man aged 25 to 45 in good health. Source material: naive CD4+ T cells from blood. CDR3 coding DNA: TGCGCCAGCAGCTTGGACAGGAGCCGCACAGATACGCAGTATTTT. Encoded protein: CASSLDRSRTDTQYF. The complete variable domain, with remaining parts taken from reference TRBV5-1 and TRBJ2-3, reads KAGVTQTPRYLIKTRGQQVTLSCSPISGHRSVSWYQQTPGQGLQFLFEYFSETQRNKGNFPGRFSGRQFSNSRSEMNVSTLELGDSALYLCASSLDRSRTDTQYFGPGTRLTVL.